Each of the 28 T cell receptor beta chains below was sequenced from the same sample in a study of identical twins. MiXCR, applied by TCRdb to the 5' RACE reads, yields one record per CDR3 protein. The sample contains about 690,000 distinct CDR3 sequences, approximately 22% of which appear only once. The sample was also linked to a second study, of T cells expressing NK-cell markers.

Specimen: PBMCs. All receptors come from a young woman in good health.

This clonotype was found a few times. This chain connects TRBV7-2 to TRBJ2-7, with TRBD1 identical over 9 bases. CDR1 SGHTA and CDR2 FQGNSA come from the germline V gene. The CDR3 loop spans 12 amino acids. V dropped 5 bases and J dropped 12; count of bases not matched to a gene: 8. CDR3 coding DNA: TGTGCCAGCAGCCCCGGGACAGGGTGGTCGTACTTC. It yields the protein CASSPGTGWSYF.

In this sample, this clonotype turned up many times. The chain uses TRBV7-2 and TRBJ2-4, with D unclear. The CDR3 covers 12 residues. Per the germline V gene, CDR1 is SGHTA and CDR2 is FQGNSA. Trimming took off 4 bases at V and 6 bases at J, with 7 bases between the two ends. The chain's CDR3 is CASSSDVNIQYF. In DNA form, the CDR3 reads TGTGCCAGCAGCTCGGACGTAAACATTCAGTACTTC.

This clonotype showed up just a few times. The V call is TRBV2, the J call TRBJ2-1; TRBD2 agrees at 11 bases. There are 19 residues in the CDR3. CDR1 is SNHLY and CDR2 is FYNNEI in the germline V gene. The trim removed 5 bases at V and 0 bases at J, leaving 12 bases unmatched. CDR3 nucleotides: TGTGCCAGCAGTTCCCGGGTTCCACTAGCGGGAGTCTCCTACAATGAGCAGTTCTTC. It translates to CASSSRVPLAGVSYNEQFF.

This chain uses TRBV27 with TRBJ2-3; the match to TRBD2 covers 9 bases. The germline V gene has CDR1 MNHEY and CDR2 SMNVEV (reference sequence). V gave up 5 bases and J gave up 4 bases; unmatched junction bases: 10. This CDR3 is built from 16 residues. For the CDR3, the DNA is TGTGCCAGCAGTCCCCTGAGCGGGGGGCGGGCAGATACGCAGTATTTT. It yields the protein CASSPLSGGRADTQYF.

This clonotype has only a few counts. The chain couples TRBV12-3 or TRBV12-4 to TRBJ2-5; 8 bases line up with TRBD2. The CDR3 extends over 14 amino acids. The J segment lost 3 bases and the V segment lost 7 bases, leaving 7 bases of the junction unmatched. CDR3 in amino acids: CASTMTSEEETQYF. The DNA of the CDR3 is TGTGCCAGCACCATGACTAGCGAGGAAGAGACCCAGTACTTC.

This clonotype was seen a handful of times. The chain has TRBV7-9 and TRBJ2-1; 9 nucleotides align to TRBD2. Germline loops: CDR1 SEHNR, CDR2 FQNEAQ (reference sequence). CDR3 length equals 16 residues. The junction had 11 bases not matched to a gene; V was cut back by 3 bases and J by 8 bases. Written as DNA, the CDR3 is TGTGCCAGCAGCTTTTTTGCGGGAGGGCCGACATATGAGCAGTTCTTC. It encodes CASSFFAGGPTYEQFF.

This sequence joins TRBV5-1 and TRBJ2-7; tentative D call: TRBD1 (5 bases). This CDR3 comprises 15 residues. Per germline, CDR1 SGHRS and CDR2 YFSETQ. With 4 bases removed from V and 1 base from J, the gap between germline ends came to 15 bases. CDR3 nucleotides: TGCGCCAGCAGCGTCGAGCCCGACAGTTCCTACGAGCAGTACTTC. This codes for CASSVEPDSSYEQYF. Together with reference TRBV5-1 and TRBJ2-7, the CDR3 gives the full variable domain: KAGVTQTPRYLIKTRGQQVTLSCSPISGHRSVSWYQQTPGQGLQFLFEYFSETQRNKGNFPGRFSGRQFSNSRSEMNVSTLELGDSALYLCASSVEPDSSYEQYFGPGTRLTVT.

The table lists this clonotype with a few counts. The rearrangement joins TRBV5-5 to TRBJ1-1, with TRBD1 matching over 7 bases. This CDR3 has 13 residues. V lost 2 bases and J lost 6; bases outside the gene matches: 4. Germline V gene sequence: CDR1 SGHKS, CDR2 YYEKEE (reference sequence). This CDR3 is CASSFGQAPEAFF. As DNA, the CDR3 is TGTGCCAGCAGCTTTGGACAGGCCCCTGAAGCTTTCTTT.

This clonotype showed up many times. The V and J genes are TRBV12-3 or TRBV12-4 and TRBJ1-6, with D maybe TRBD1 (5 bases). V was clipped by 3 bases and J by 7 bases, with 10 bases between them. The CDR3 length is 14 residues. CDR3 sequence reads: CASSFGGVNSPLHF. The CDR3 DNA sequence: TGTGCCAGCAGTTTTGGGGGGGTCAATTCACCCCTCCACTTT.

V and J are TRBV7-8 and TRBJ2-1; TRBD2 matches 13 bases. V gave up 1 base and J gave up 4 bases; unmatched junction bases: 7. The CDR3 is 18 amino acids. Germline V gene sequence: CDR1 SGHVS, CDR2 FQNEAQ. The CDR3 region is CASSLGPGTSGIYNEQFF. The CDR3 coding sequence is TGTGCCAGCAGCTTAGGCCCCGGGACTAGCGGGATTTACAATGAGCAGTTCTTC.

The genes are TRBV24-1 and TRBJ2-3; TRBD2 aligns across 7 bases. After removal of 6 bases from V and 7 bases from J, the junction contained 3 bases not matched to a gene. CDR3 length: 12 amino acids. CDR1 and CDR2 from the germline V gene are KGHDR and SFDVKD. The CDR3 spells CATSSGGYTQYF. In DNA, the CDR3 is TGTGCCACCAGTTCCGGGGGGTATACGCAGTATTTT.

There are many counts of this clonotype. The chain employs TRBV6-2 or TRBV6-3 and TRBJ2-3; D is ambiguous. V lost 8 bases and J 2 bases, leaving 11 bases between the germline ends. CDR1 and CDR2 (germline): MNHEY, SVGEGT. The length of the CDR3 is 13 residues. The CDR3 sequence: CASHQPNTDTQYF. In DNA form, the CDR3 reads TGTGCCAGCCATCAACCCAACACAGATACGCAGTATTTT.

The chain carries TRBV20-1 and TRBJ2-7; perhaps TRBD2 as D (5 bases). V was shortened by 3 bases and J by 5 bases, with 11 bases between the two germline ends. The CDR3 length is 12 residues. Germline V CDR1 and CDR2: DFQATT, SNEGSKA (reference sequence). CDR3 in amino acids: CSARDSEDEQYF. CDR3 nucleotide sequence: TGCAGTGCTAGGGACTCAGAGGACGAGCAGTACTTC.

In its sample, this clonotype was seen a few times. V gene TRBV7-8 combines with J gene TRBJ1-1; no clear D gene. The CDR3 sequence is 16 residues long. Trimming cost V 1 base and J 5 bases, with 17 bases left between them. Germline assignment: CDR1 SGHVS and CDR2 FQNEAQ. In nucleotides, the CDR3 is TGTGCCAGCAGCTTAGATCTCGCTCAAAGTCGGACTGAAGCTTTCTTT. Translated, it gives CASSLDLAQSRTEAFF.

This clonotype was counted many times. The genes are TRBV20-1 and TRBJ2-1, with 9 bases matching TRBD2. CDR1 DFQATT and CDR2 SNEGSKA come from the germline V gene (reference sequence). The ends lost 6 bases at V and 5 bases at J; junction bases unmatched: 11. The CDR3 runs 15 residues. The CDR3 loop reads CSAPRLAVDNNEQFF. In DNA, the CDR3 is TGCAGTGCCCCCAGACTAGCGGTAGATAACAATGAGCAGTTCTTC.

V is TRBV12-3 or TRBV12-4 and J is TRBJ2-1; TRBD2 matches 7 bases. The CDR3 loop spans 16 amino acids. J gave up 11 bases and V 7 bases, and 20 bases lay outside the gene matches. DNA of the CDR3: TGTGCCAGCAACCCCGCCTCGAGTGGACTGGGGGGGAAGCAGTTCTTC. As protein: CASNPASSGLGGKQFF.

The rearrangement uses TRBV11-2 and TRBJ2-3; 10 bases agree with TRBD2. Germline V lookup: CDR1 SGHAT, CDR2 FQNNGV. CDR3 size: 18 residues. V was pared by 2 bases and J by 1 base, with 9 bases of the junction left unmatched. The CDR3 spells CASSLKGAAGGGTDTQYF. CDR3 bases: TGTGCCAGCAGCTTAAAGGGTGCAGCGGGAGGGGGCACAGATACGCAGTATTTT.

This clonotype has a handful of counts. V is TRBV5-1 and J is TRBJ2-3; D is ambiguous. Germline CDR1 is SGHRS and CDR2 is YFSETQ. The CDR3 is made up of 14 amino acids. The germline V and J ends were trimmed by 5 bases and 4 bases, with 14 bases remaining between them. The CDR3 DNA reads as TGCGCCAGCAGTAACTCACAAGGGTCAGATACGCAGTATTTT. It is translated as CASSNSQGSDTQYF. Combining the CDR3 with reference TRBV5-1 and TRBJ2-3 gives the whole variable domain KAGVTQTPRYLIKTRGQQVTLSCSPISGHRSVSWYQQTPGQGLQFLFEYFSETQRNKGNFPGRFSGRQFSNSRSEMNVSTLELGDSALYLCASSNSQGSDTQYFGPGTRLTVL.

The chain carries TRBV12-3 or TRBV12-4 and TRBJ1-1, with TRBD1 matching 7 bases. Trimming at V came to 4 bases and at J to 3 bases, leaving 5 bases not matched to a gene. This CDR3 spans 14 amino acids. CDR3: CASSSRGAYTEAFF. For the CDR3, the DNA is TGTGCCAGCAGTTCCAGGGGGGCGTACACTGAAGCTTTCTTT.

This clonotype was seen at least ten times. A junction boundary mismatches the germline segment, possibly from a read error. CDR3 in amino acids: CASREAGSSYNEQFF. The CDR3 bases are TGTGCCAGCAGGGAAGCGGGGAGCTCCTACAATGAGCAGTTCTTC. The gene calls are TRBV6-1 and TRBJ2-1; TRBD2 matches at 7 bases. This CDR3 has 15 amino acids. Germline values: CDR1 MNHNS, CDR2 SASEGT.

This clonotype has only a few counts. V is TRBV7-9 and J is TRBJ2-7, with TRBD1 identical over 7 bases. CDR1 and CDR2 (germline): SEHNR, FQNEAQ (reference sequence). The CDR3 runs 14 residues. The V segment lost 4 bases and the J segment 5 bases; nucleotides outside the gene matches: 8. Here the CDR3 DNA reads TGTGCCAGCAGCTCCTCCACAGGGGCCGACGAGCAGTACTTC. Amino acids: CASSSSTGADEQYF. The whole variable domain, remainder taken from reference TRBV7-9 and TRBJ2-7, is DTGVSQNPRHKITKRGQNVTFRCDPISEHNRLYWYRQTLGQGPEFLTYFQNEAQLEKSRLLSDRFSAERPKGSFSTLEIQRTEQGDSAMYLCASSSSTGADEQYFGPGTRLTVT.

CDR3 bases: TGTGCCGCCGGACCGAGGGAAATGAACACTGAAGCTTTCTTT. Translating gives CAAGPREMNTEAFF. V usage is TRBV10-3 and J usage is TRBJ1-1; D uncertain. This CDR3 spans 14 amino acids. Trimming stripped 11 bases from V and 0 bases from J, with 16 bases between. Germline CDR1 ENHRY, CDR2 SYGVKD.

The J gene is TRBJ2-7, the V gene TRBV4-3; no reliable D call. Germline V CDR1 and CDR2: LGHNA, YSLEER. Trimming stripped 0 bases from V and 1 base from J, with 10 bases between. CDR3 length: 15 residues. As DNA, the CDR3 is TGCGCCAGCAGCCAAGATCATAAGGGATCCTACGAGCAGTACTTC. Translated: CASSQDHKGSYEQYF.

This clonotype was seen only a few times. The chain joins TRBV9 to TRBJ2-1; D gene uncertain. CDR3 length: 14 residues. V gave up 0 bases and J gave up 5 bases, with 9 bases separating them. Per germline, CDR1 SGDLS and CDR2 YYNGEE. The CDR3 sequence: CASSVASEDNEQFF. CDR3 nucleotides: TGTGCCAGCAGCGTAGCTTCCGAAGACAATGAGCAGTTCTTC.

V is TRBV4-2 and J is TRBJ2-5; possible D gene TRBD2, 6 bases. CDR1 is LGHNA and CDR2 is YNFKEQ in the germline V gene. Trimming cost V 2 bases and J 0 bases, with 10 bases left between them. This CDR3 contains 15 residues. The CDR3 region is CASSQTGSNQETQYF. CDR3 coding DNA: TGTGCCAGCAGCCAAACCGGGAGCAACCAAGAGACCCAGTACTTC.

The chain joins TRBV20-1 to TRBJ2-2; 10 bases fit TRBD2. V lost 3 bases and J lost 3; bases outside the gene matches: 13. The CDR3 is 18 amino acids. Germline V gene data show CDR1 as DFQATT and CDR2 as SNEGSKA (reference sequence). The CDR3 DNA follows: TGCAGTGCTAGCGCTCACCGGCTAGCGGGAGTTGACACCGGGGAGCTGTTTTTT. It is translated as CSASAHRLAGVDTGELFF.

The CDR3, as DNA: TGCGCCAGCAGCTTTATTGACACCGGCCATCCGAACACCGGGGAGCTGTTTTTT. It yields the protein CASSFIDTGHPNTGELFF. The chain is built from TRBV5-1 and TRBJ2-2, with D unresolved. The germline CDR1 and CDR2 sequences are SGHRS and YFSETQ. Trimming removed 2 bases from V and 0 bases from J, with 17 bases in between. The CDR3 has 18 amino acids.

A few counts support this clonotype. This chain joins TRBV5-1 and TRBJ2-3; TRBD2 might be the D (5 bases). The CDR3 has 14 amino acids. Per the germline V gene, CDR1 is SGHRS and CDR2 is YFSETQ. The V gene lost 5 bases and the J gene lost 0 bases, with 10 bases spanning the gap. The CDR3 nucleotides read TGCGCCAGCAGTCCCGGGGAGAGCACAGATACGCAGTATTTT. This gives the protein CASSPGESTDTQYF.